This T cell receptor beta chain was sequenced during a study of T cell responses to AZD1222 COVID-19 vaccine. As to this clone: Its target is unknown.

General study points: Only a handful of people who got AZD1222 tested seropositive at baseline. An increase in Spike-specific TCR breadth and depth was observed after two AZD1222 doses.

This CDR3 comprises 15 residues. CDR1 and CDR2 from the germline V gene are MGHRA and YSYEKL. V was pared by 0 bases and J by 3 bases, with 9 bases between. Sequenced by immunoSEQ multiplex PCR; TCRdb stores in-frame clones only, minus some. The table lists 85,000 to 90,000 clones, around 88% of them singletons. This TCR was recovered from an adult in good health. The chain recombines TRBV4-1 with TRBJ1-3; no firm D call. The input for sequencing was peripheral blood, taken on day 0 of MenACWY control vaccination. The CDR3 region has the DNA TGCGCCAGCAGCCAAGAGCTTGCCGGTGGAAACACCATATATTTT. Translated: CASSQELAGGNTIYF.